This TCR beta chain was recovered during a study of T cell responses to AZD1222 COVID-19 vaccine. Study-wide background: Second-dose recipients at about 4 or about 12 weeks were treated as one pooled group.

The assay was immunoSEQ multiplex PCR, and TCRdb's table has in-frame clones only and misses some. The table lists about 190,000 clones, almost 95% of them singletons. About this clone: Its specificity is unknown.

Notes on the study in general: It was only after the peak T cell response that any repertoires were sampled.

The sample here was peripheral blood, taken on day 0 of AZD1222 vaccination. The receptor's source is an adult in good health.

The CDR3 DNA reads TGTGCCACCAGTGATTTGCTAACAGGAGAGAACACTGAAGCTTTCTTT. Amino acids: CATSDLLTGENTEAFF. V gene TRBV24-1 combines with J gene TRBJ1-1; a possible D gene is TRBD1 (5 bases). The V end lost 0 bases, the J end lost 1 base, and 11 bases lay between the germline ends. This CDR3 contains 16 residues. Germline CDR1 KGHDR, CDR2 SFDVKD.